The sequence of this T cell receptor beta chain was determined in a study of T cells in tuberculosis. Study results and caveats: Samples were chosen by availability of cryopreserved specimens.

Per germline, CDR1 SQVTM and CDR2 ANQGSEA. The CDR3 covers 14 residues. V shed 7 bases, J shed 4 bases, and the junction held 11 bases outside the gene matches. Regarding this clone: No antigen is known for it.

Assay: immunoSEQ multiplex PCR; the TCRdb copy retains only in-frame clones and omits some. The data contain 30,000 to 45,000 clones, 90% to 95% of them singletons. The sequenced material came from PBMCs. The V call is TRBV29-1, the J call TRBJ2-3, with 7 bases lining up with TRBD1. The TCR comes from a donor aged 10 to 29 with latent tuberculosis or without tuberculosis infection. Some clones in this sample may be carry-over from other donors' samples. Here the CDR3 DNA reads TGCAGCGCAGTAAATGACAGGGCACCAGATACGCAGTATTTT. Translating it yields CSAVNDRAPDTQYF.